This record covers a single T cell receptor (beta chain). The antigen is undetermined. The data stem from a study of glioma-infiltrating T cells. Using RNA template, CDR3s of TCR alpha and beta were amplified with iRepertoire arm-PCR. TCRdb reanalysed the multiplex PCR reads using MiXCR and keeps one entry per CDR3 protein. The data show tens of thousands of distinct CDR3 sequences, about 23% seen once. V dropped 0 bases and J dropped 7; count of bases not matched to a gene: 4. This CDR3 region has 14 residues. The V gene's germline CDR1 is SGHRS and CDR2 YFSETQ. Study-level points and caveats: Non-neoplastic patients had below-expected tissue-blood divergence, while all gliomas exceeded expectation.

The source of this sequence is a human donor with low-grade glioma or glioblastoma, undergoing nonglioma brain surgery, or in good health (not recorded which). The genes are TRBV5-1 and TRBJ2-3; TRBD1 aligns across 8 bases. The sequencing input was glioma tissue, nonneoplastic brain tissue, or PBMCs (not recorded which). The CDR3 is CASSLEGQGHTQYF. DNA of the CDR3: TGCGCCAGCAGCTTGGAAGGACAGGGACATACGCAGTATTTT.